What follows are 6 T cell receptor beta chains derived from one specimen sequenced in a study of cytomegalovirus exposure and HLA in healthy donors. The PCR ran on 60 Vbeta and 13 Jbeta primers. The data were produced by immunoSEQ multiplex PCR, yet TCRdb's version contains in-frame clones alone and is incomplete. The sample carries about 160,000 clones, roughly 80% recorded once. Sequenced sample: PBMCs. These receptors were taken from a male donor in good health and CMV-seronegative.

Here the CDR3 reads CASSLGGTSTDTQYF. For the CDR3, the DNA is TGTGCCAGCAGCTTAGGCGGCACTAGCACAGATACGCAGTATTTT. The chain is built from TRBV11-2 and TRBJ2-3; unclear D gene. Per the germline V gene, CDR1 is SGHAT and CDR2 is FQNNGV. The V end was cut by 1 base, the J end by 0 bases, with 8 bases between. The length of the CDR3 is 15 residues.

The V call is TRBV7-2, the J call TRBJ2-1; tentatively, D is TRBD2 (6 bases). CDR1 and CDR2 (germline): SGHTA, FQGNSA. V was trimmed by 7 bases and J by 7 bases, leaving 23 bases between them. This CDR3 contains 16 residues. CDR3 region: CASNIRGTEEWNEQFF. In nucleotides, the CDR3 is TGTGCCAGCAACATCCGGGGGACGGAAGAATGGAATGAGCAGTTCTTC. The variable domain in full, with the rest retrieved from reference TRBV7-2 and TRBJ2-1, is GAGVSQSPSNKVTEKGKDVELRCDPISGHTALYWYRQSLGQGLEFLIYFQGNSAPDKSGLPSDRFSAERTGGSVSTLTIQRTQQEDSAVYLCASNIRGTEEWNEQFFGPGTRLTVL.

This clone was recorded only once. The V gene is TRBV7-3, the J gene TRBJ1-2; 8 bases are shared with TRBD1. Germline V lookup: CDR1 SGHTA, CDR2 FQGTGA. The CDR3 is 14 residues long. V dropped 5 bases and J dropped 6; count of bases not matched to a gene: 8. The CDR3 coding sequence is TGTGCCAGCAGCGCCGCAGGGGGCTGGGATGGCTACACCTTC. Translation gives CASSAAGGWDGYTF.

The chain has TRBV27 and TRBJ2-7; the D gene is possibly TRBD2 (5 bases). The CDR3 is made up of 14 amino acids. The V gene's germline CDR1 is MNHEY and CDR2 SMNVEV (reference sequence). Trimming removed 3 bases at V and 0 bases at J, with 9 bases between. The CDR3 region is CASSFGGASYEQYF. CDR3 sequence (DNA): TGTGCCAGCAGTTTTGGAGGCGCCTCCTACGAGCAGTACTTC.

The J gene is TRBJ1-6, the V gene TRBV28, with D hard to call. From germline, CDR1 is MDHEN and CDR2 SYDVKM. Trimming stripped 5 bases from V and 7 bases from J, with 15 bases between. The CDR3 is 15 residues long. The CDR3 bases are TGTGCCAGCAGTCCAACGGGTAAAGGAAATTCACCCCTCCACTTT. Its translation is CASSPTGKGNSPLHF.

This clone occurred a few times. V is TRBV30 and J is TRBJ2-5; D ambiguous. The V gene lost 1 base and the J gene lost 5 bases, with 14 bases spanning the gap. CDR1 and CDR2 (germline): GTSNPN, SVGIG (reference sequence). The CDR3 covers 14 residues. The CDR3 loop is CAWSGRALGETQYF. The CDR3 nucleotides read TGTGCCTGGAGTGGAAGAGCCCTCGGGGAGACCCAGTACTTC.